The present entry profiles one T cell receptor beta chain with its context. Antigen: not known. TRB was amplified by touch-down multiplex PCR, primer pools A and B combined. From the multiplex PCR reads, TCRdb lists one entry per CDR3 protein and no DNA. The sample is made up of 7,000 to 10,000 distinct CDR3 sequences, and the top ten hold around 5.4% of it. This sample stems from a study of T cell clusters in autoimmune cytopenias. Each sample's input was about 270 ng genomic DNA, some 34,000 genome equivalents. Study-wide findings and caveats: TRB repertoire shifts in secondary cytopenia and chronic lymphocytic leukemia mostly reflected lymphoma, not autoimmunity.

The CDR3 spans 14 residues. Per germline, CDR1 MNHNS and CDR2 SASEGT. Sequenced sample: peripheral blood. This clonotype was obtained from a human donor with an autoimmune cytopenia or autoimmune hepatitis (not recorded which). This rearrangement joins TRBV6-1 to TRBJ2-1; the TCRdb D gene call, TRBD2, has no DNA to confirm it. The CDR3 sequence: CASSGSGRNNEQFF.